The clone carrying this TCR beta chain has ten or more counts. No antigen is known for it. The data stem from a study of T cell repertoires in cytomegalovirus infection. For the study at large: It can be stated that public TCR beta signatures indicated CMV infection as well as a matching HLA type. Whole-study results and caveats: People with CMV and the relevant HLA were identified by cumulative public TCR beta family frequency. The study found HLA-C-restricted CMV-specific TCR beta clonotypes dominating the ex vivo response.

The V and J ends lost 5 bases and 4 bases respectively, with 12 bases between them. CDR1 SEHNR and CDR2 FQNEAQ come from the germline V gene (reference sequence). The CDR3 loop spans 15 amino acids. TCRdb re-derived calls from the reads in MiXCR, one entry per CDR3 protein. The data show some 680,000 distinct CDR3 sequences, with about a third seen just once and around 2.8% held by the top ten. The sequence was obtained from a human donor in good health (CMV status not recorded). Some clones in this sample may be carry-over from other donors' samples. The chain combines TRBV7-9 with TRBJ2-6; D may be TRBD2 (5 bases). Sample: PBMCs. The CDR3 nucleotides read TGTGCCAGCAGCCCGAGGGTAGACGGGGCCAACGTCCTGACTTTC. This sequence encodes CASSPRVDGANVLTF.